A selection of T cell receptor beta chains follows, all from one sample in a study of blood T cell repertoires in COVID-19. The method was immunoSEQ multiplex PCR; TCRdb's version includes in-frame clones alone and lacks a portion of them. The sample has some 120,000 clones, around 78% seen once. The specimen sequenced was peripheral blood. Every receptor here comes from a human donor in a cohort sampled during active COVID-19. The CDR3 runs from the conserved cysteine through the conserved F or W. D genes are given only for firm matches. Clone size appears in some rows only: once, few, many, or a class for an expanded clone.

abundance,v_gene,j_gene,d_gene,CDR3aa,CDR3nt
.,TRBV6-5,TRBJ2-7,TRBD1,CASNPRTGVYEQYF,TGTGCCAGCAACCCCAGGACAGGGGTATACGAGCAGTACTTC
few,TRBV6-5,TRBJ1-1,.,CASSYSMTRMNTEAFF,TGTGCCAGCAGTTACTCCATGACAAGGATGAACACTGAAGCTTTCTTT
few,TRBV3-1/TRBV3-2,TRBJ1-5,TRBD1,CASSLSGQGVSMHF,TGTGCCAGCAGCCTATCGGGACAGGGTGTGTCGATGCATTTT
.,TRBV2,TRBJ2-5,.,CASSPDRLYQETQYF,TGTGCCAGCAGCCCGGACAGATTGTACCAAGAGACCCAGTACTTC
.,TRBV28,TRBJ1-1,TRBD1,CASSLSGQARMNTEAFF,TGTGCCAGCAGTTTATCGGGACAGGCGCGTATGAACACTGAAGCTTTCTTT
.,TRBV7-9,TRBJ1-6,.,CASSGTGTHRSPLHF,TGTGCCAGCAGCGGTACCGGGACTCATCGTTCACCCCTCCACTTT
.,TRBV7-8,TRBJ2-1,TRBD2,CASSWYGGGYNEQFF,TGTGCCAGCAGCTGGTATGGCGGGGGTTACAATGAGCAGTTCTTC
.,TRBV30,TRBJ2-5,.,CAWGRGRAQETQYF,TGTGCCTGGGGACGGGGTCGAGCCCAAGAGACCCAGTACTTC
.,TRBV6-6,TRBJ2-2,.,CASGARPGELFF,TGTGCCAGTGGGGCAAGGCCCGGGGAGCTGTTTTTT
few,TRBV9,TRBJ1-2,.,CASSPTPTGMREGYTF,TGTGCCAGCAGCCCCACCCCTACAGGGATGAGGGAGGGCTACACCTTC
.,TRBV19,TRBJ2-3,TRBD2,CASSKLAGTDTQYF,TGTGCCAGTAGTAAACTAGCGGGTACAGATACGCAGTATTTT
many,TRBV4-2,TRBJ1-1,.,CASSQDSRRAFF,TGTGCCAGCAGCCAAGATTCAAGGAGAGCTTTCTTT
.,TRBV12-5,TRBJ2-3,.,CASVLGQTDTQYF,TGTGCTAGTGTTCTCGGACAGACAGATACGCAGTATTTT
.,TRBV19,TRBJ2-6,.,CASNKPGESGANVLTF,TGTGCCAGTAATAAACCGGGGGAATCTGGGGCCAACGTCCTGACTTTC
.,TRBV7-8,TRBJ2-6,TRBD1,CASSPTGQLDSGANVLTF,TGTGCCAGCAGCCCGACGGGACAGCTAGACTCTGGGGCCAACGTCCTGACTTTC
.,TRBV4-1,TRBJ2-2,.,CASSQVGVAGALNGELFF,TGCGCCAGCAGCCAAGTGGGTGTGGCGGGGGCGCTAAACGGGGAGCTGTTTTTT
.,TRBV10-1,TRBJ1-3,.,CASSESGNGNTIYF,TGCGCCAGCAGTGAATCGGGAAATGGAAACACCATATATTTT
few,TRBV5-4,TRBJ2-1,.,CASSRPPGLNEQFF,TGTGCCAGCAGCCGTCCTCCGGGACTCAATGAGCAGTTCTTC
.,TRBV9,TRBJ2-5,.,CASANGGTRETQYF,TGTGCCAGCGCGAACGGAGGGACGCGAGAGACCCAGTACTTC
.,TRBV27,TRBJ1-5,TRBD1,CASSSRLQGAGQPQHF,TGTGCCAGCAGTTCCCGGCTACAGGGGGCCGGTCAGCCCCAGCATTTT
few,TRBV3-1/TRBV3-2,TRBJ1-2,TRBD1,CASSQPGQGLDGYTF,TGTGCCAGCAGCCAACCGGGACAGGGTTTGGATGGCTACACCTTC
once,TRBV28,TRBJ2-6,TRBD1,CASRLNPGQGRLSF,TGTGCCAGCAGATTAAATCCGGGACAGGGACGATTGAGTTTC
.,TRBV9,TRBJ2-3,.,CASSVFVGTQDTQYF,TGTGCCAGCAGCGTATTCGTTGGGACTCAAGATACGCAGTATTTT
few,TRBV18,TRBJ1-1,.,CASSPSARMGTEAFF,TGTGCCAGCTCACCATCCGCCAGGATGGGCACTGAAGCTTTCTTT
many,TRBV10-1,TRBJ2-3,TRBD2,CASSDVTSGGNTDTQYF,TGCGCCAGCAGTGATGTGACTAGCGGGGGGAATACAGATACGCAGTATTTT
many,TRBV12-3/TRBV12-4,TRBJ1-1,.,CASWQGANTEAFF,TGTGCCAGTTGGCAGGGCGCGAACACTGAAGCTTTCTTT
.,TRBV7-8,TRBJ2-5,.,CASSKPSQETQYF,TGTGCCAGCAGCAAGCCTTCCCAAGAGACCCAGTACTTC
.,TRBV7-6,TRBJ1-1,TRBD1,CASSVGTEIEAFF,TGTGCCAGCAGCGTCGGGACAGAGATTGAAGCTTTCTTT
.,TRBV5-1,TRBJ2-2,.,CASSFFRGTNTGELFF,TGCGCCAGCAGCTTTTTCCGGGGGACGAACACCGGGGAGCTGTTTTTT
.,TRBV4-2,TRBJ1-1,.,CASSQERGMNTEAFF,TGTGCCAGCAGCCAGGAAAGGGGAATGAACACTGAAGCTTTCTTT
.,TRBV6-6,TRBJ2-2,TRBD2,CASSYRTSGNTGELFF,TGTGCCAGCAGTTACCGGACTAGCGGGAACACCGGGGAGCTGTTTTTT
.,TRBV21-1,TRBJ2-5,.,CASSKVGERGAEETQYF,TGTGCCAGCAGCAAAGTAGGGGAGCGGGGGGCCGAAGAGACCCAGTACTTC
.,TRBV18,TRBJ2-1,TRBD2,CASSPFPPSGGSYNEQFF,TGTGCCAGCTCACCTTTTCCCCCGAGCGGGGGCTCCTACAATGAGCAGTTCTTC
.,TRBV11-3,TRBJ2-1,.,CASSRRDGGAYNEQFF,TGTGCCAGCAGCCGACGGGACGGAGGGGCCTACAATGAGCAGTTCTTC
.,TRBV25-1,TRBJ1-5,TRBD1,CASGDRGNQPQHF,TGTGCCAGCGGGGACAGGGGGAATCAGCCCCAGCATTTT
few,TRBV7-9,TRBJ1-1,TRBD1,CASSLQGAGAEAFF,TGTGCCAGCAGCTTACAGGGGGCCGGCGCTGAAGCTTTCTTT
.,TRBV19,TRBJ1-3,TRBD1,CASRTGTAGLGNTIYF,TGTGCCAGTAGAACGGGGACAGCCGGACTTGGAAACACCATATATTTT
.,TRBV5-4,TRBJ2-1,TRBD1,CASSIDRGAYNEQFF,TGTGCCAGCAGCATCGACAGGGGGGCCTACAATGAGCAGTTCTTC
.,TRBV29-1,TRBJ2-1,.,CSVRIEGDKHNEQFF,TGCAGCGTTCGGATAGAGGGGGACAAACACAATGAGCAGTTCTTC
.,TRBV19,TRBJ1-1,TRBD1,CASSDRVPEAFF,TGTGCCAGTAGTGACAGGGTCCCTGAAGCTTTCTTT
.,TRBV2,TRBJ2-1,TRBD2,CASTPPTSGGNEQFF,TGTGCCAGCACGCCCCCGACTAGCGGGGGTAATGAGCAGTTCTTC
.,TRBV5-4,TRBJ1-2,TRBD1,CASSLGDRPLGGYTF,TGTGCCAGCAGCTTGGGGGACAGGCCGCTGGGGGGCTACACCTTC
.,TRBV5-1,TRBJ2-5,.,CASSLELATRETQYF,TGCGCCAGCAGCTTGGAATTAGCAACTCGGGAGACCCAGTACTTC
.,TRBV6-5,TRBJ1-6,TRBD1,CASSYSGQHNSPLHF,TGTGCCAGCAGTTACTCGGGACAGCATAATTCACCCCTCCACTTT
.,TRBV5-4,TRBJ2-3,TRBD2,CASSLRAGTDTQYF,TGTGCCAGCAGCTTGCGAGCGGGGACAGATACGCAGTATTTT
once,TRBV9,TRBJ2-7,.,CASSVAAGPAYEQYF,TGTGCCAGCAGCGTAGCTGCGGGGCCTGCCTACGAGCAGTACTTC